A single sample is the source of the 2 T cell receptor beta chains below, sequenced in a study of T cells in Graves' hyperthyroidism and ophthalmopathy. TCR beta CDR3 regions were amplified from RNA. Researchers ran a first-round RT-PCR on the TCR CDR3 using the HTBI primer set. TCRdb itself ran the multiplex PCR reads through MiXCR, one entry per CDR3 protein. The data show over 300,000 distinct CDR3 sequences, over 11% seen once. Source material: blood. Receptor source: a woman in her fifties or sixties with Graves' hyperthyroidism.

Many counts were recorded for this clonotype. For the CDR3, the DNA is TGTGCCAGCAGTGAGGCCGAGCAGTTCTTC. Translation gives CASSEAEQFF. This sequence joins TRBV2 and TRBJ2-1; unclear D gene. Germline V CDR1 and CDR2: SNHLY, FYNNEI. This CDR3 has 10 amino acids. V lost 3 bases and J lost 10, with 4 bases in between. The variable domain in full, completed from reference TRBV2 and TRBJ2-1, reads EPEVTQTPSHQVTQMGQEVILRCVPISNHLYFYWYRQILGQKVEFLVSFYNNEISEKSEIFDDQFSVERPDGSNFTLKIRSTKLEDSAMYFCASSEAEQFFGPGTRLTVL.

This clonotype was observed at least ten times. This chain connects TRBV12-3 or TRBV12-4 to TRBJ2-3, with 12 bases identical to TRBD2. There are 18 residues in the CDR3. J was trimmed by 1 base and V by 6 bases; bases with no gene match: 11. The CDR3 loop reads CASSRGPTSGSGTDTQYF. The CDR3 DNA sequence: TGTGCCAGCAGCCGGGGCCCGACTAGCGGGAGCGGCACAGATACGCAGTATTTT.